This T cell receptor beta chain was observed in a study of OX40 agonist ivuxolimab in advanced cancers. Germline-derived CDR1 and CDR2 are MNHEY and SVGAGI. V lost 6 bases and J lost 8, with 14 bases in between. The CDR3 sequence is 14 residues long. As concerns this clone: This sample also contains other DNA sequences that code for the same CDR3.

Here immunoSEQ multiplex PCR was the method, and the copy in TCRdb shows in-frame clones only, minus some. The repertoire holds under 60,000 clones, with about 87% as singletons. The sample in question was CD4+ or CD8+ T cells sorted from blood, obtained in a trial of the OX40 agonist ivuxolimab. The chain employs TRBV6-5 and TRBJ1-6; D gene unclear. This TCR was sampled from an adult with an advanced solid tumor such as melanoma, head and neck, liver or kidney cancer. The CDR3 region has the DNA TGTGCCAGCAGAGGACGGTTGTTTGATTCACCCCTCCACTTT. This sequence encodes CASRGRLFDSPLHF.